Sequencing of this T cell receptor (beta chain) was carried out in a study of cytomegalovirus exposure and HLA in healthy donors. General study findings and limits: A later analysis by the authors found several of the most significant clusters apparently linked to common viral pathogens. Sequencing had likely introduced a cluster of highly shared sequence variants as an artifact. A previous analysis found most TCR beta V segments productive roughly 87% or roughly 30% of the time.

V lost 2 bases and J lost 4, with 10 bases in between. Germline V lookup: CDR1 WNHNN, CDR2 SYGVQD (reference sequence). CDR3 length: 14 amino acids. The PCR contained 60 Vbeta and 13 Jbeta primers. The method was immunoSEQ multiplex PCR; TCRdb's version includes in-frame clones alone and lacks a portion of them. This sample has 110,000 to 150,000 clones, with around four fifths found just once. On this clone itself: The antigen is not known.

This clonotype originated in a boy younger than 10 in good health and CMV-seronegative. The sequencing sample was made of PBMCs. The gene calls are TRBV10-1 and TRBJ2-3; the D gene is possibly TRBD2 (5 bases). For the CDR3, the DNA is TGCGCCAGCAGTGAGGGACTTAAGGCAGATACGCAGTATTTT. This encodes CASSEGLKADTQYF.